The entry below gives a single T cell receptor (beta chain) sequence along with its context. This specimen belongs to a study of shared clonotypes between healthy human individuals. The protocol was immunoSEQ multiplex PCR, while the TCRdb copy is restricted to in-frame clones and leaves out a portion. The sample lists approximately 720,000 clones; about two thirds were seen once. V was pared by 4 bases and J by 3 bases, with 19 bases between. Germline loops: CDR1 GTSNPN, CDR2 SVGIG (reference sequence). The CDR3 spans 15 residues. This sequence was found in a woman aged 25-40 years in good health. Sequencing input: memory CD4+ T cells sorted from blood. Subset defined: CD45RA-negative fraction. The genes are TRBV30 and TRBJ2-7; D may be TRBD2 (6 bases). Written as DNA, the CDR3 is TGTGCCTGGACTTATCGCGGGACGGTAGACTACGAGCAGTACTTC. Its protein product is CAWTYRGTVDYEQYF.